A single sample gave rise to the 15 T cell receptor beta chains below, sequenced in a study of early T cells in non-severe SARS-CoV-2 infection. MiXCR, applied by TCRdb to the 5' RACE reads, yields one record per CDR3 protein. The profile covers under 90,000 distinct CDR3 sequences, with less than 15% appearing a single time and under 8% taken by the ten largest. The sample was whole blood. The source of these receptors is an adult who was a healthcare worker with PCR-confirmed SARS-CoV-2 infection or an uninfected control (not recorded which).

This clonotype showed up just a few times. The V gene is TRBV29-1, the J gene TRBJ1-2, with 7 bases identical to TRBD1. J was trimmed by 2 bases and V by 6 bases; bases with no gene match: 3. This CDR3 has 12 amino acids. Germline assignment: CDR1 SQVTM and CDR2 ANQGSEA. CDR3 nucleotides: TGCAGCGTCCTACAGGGGAACTATGGCTACACCTTC. It yields the protein CSVLQGNYGYTF.

This chain joins TRBV29-1 and TRBJ1-2, with a tentative D call TRBD1 (5 bases). The V gene lost 4 bases and the J gene lost 4 bases, with 13 bases spanning the gap. The CDR3 has 13 residues. The germline gives CDR1 SQVTM, CDR2 ANQGSEA. CDR3 loop: CSVGRGRSYGYTF. CDR3 DNA: TGCAGCGTTGGAAGGGGCAGAAGCTATGGCTACACCTTC.

The chain employs TRBV2 and TRBJ1-5, with D perhaps TRBD1 (6 bases). Trimming left V 11 bases short and J 6 bases short, with 17 bases between. Germline CDR1 reads SNHLY; CDR2 reads FYNNEI. The CDR3 has 13 amino acids. CDR3 sequence: CAAKQGTSQPQHF. The CDR3 region has the DNA TGTGCCGCCAAGCAGGGGACAAGTCAGCCCCAGCATTTT.

The chain is built from TRBV12-3 or TRBV12-4 and TRBJ1-2; no definite D call. Deletions cut 5 bases from V and 5 bases from J, with 12 bases between. This CDR3 has 13 amino acids. CDR3 sequence reads: CASSTLDLYGYTF. CDR3 sequence (DNA): TGTGCCAGCAGTACACTAGATCTATATGGCTACACCTTC.

Only a few counts were recorded for this clonotype. The chain carries TRBV9 and TRBJ2-3, with TRBD2 matching over 12 bases. The CDR3 consists of 15 residues. After removal of 4 bases from V and 4 bases from J, the junction contained 4 bases not matched to a gene. CDR1 is SGDLS, CDR2 YYNGEE, per germline. The CDR3 DNA sequence: TGTGCCAGCAGCCCTAGGACTAGCGGGGCAGATACGCAGTATTTT. It yields the protein CASSPRTSGADTQYF.

This clonotype came up many times. The genes are TRBV6-2 or TRBV6-3 and TRBJ2-6, with D unresolved. Trimming pared 6 bases from V and 0 bases from J, leaving 9 bases between. Germline CDR1 reads MNHEY; CDR2 reads SVGEGT. There are 15 residues in the CDR3. CDR3 sequence: CASRPGASGANVLTF. The CDR3 nucleotides are TGTGCCAGCAGGCCTGGAGCCTCTGGGGCCAACGTCCTGACTTTC.

The chain recombines TRBV2 with TRBJ1-2; 11 bases match TRBD1. The CDR3 runs to 14 residues. Germline CDR1 is SNHLY and CDR2 is FYNNEI. The V and J ends lost 1 base and 8 bases, in that order; junction bases with no gene match: 3. As DNA, the CDR3 is TGTGCCAGCAGTGAAGTGCGGACAGGGGGCGGCTACACCTTC. Translation gives CASSEVRTGGGYTF. The variable domain in full, with the rest retrieved from reference TRBV2 and TRBJ1-2, is EPEVTQTPSHQVTQMGQEVILRCVPISNHLYFYWYRQILGQKVEFLVSFYNNEISEKSEIFDDQFSVERPDGSNFTLKIRSTKLEDSAMYFCASSEVRTGGGYTFGSGTRLTVV.

CDR3 sequence (DNA): TGTGCCAGCAGTCCGAGGACTAGCGGGGGACCCGGGGAGCTGTTTTTT. Translating gives CASSPRTSGGPGELFF. This rearrangement joins TRBV27 to TRBJ2-2; 13 nucleotides match TRBD2. The germline CDR1 and CDR2 sequences are MNHEY and SMNVEV (reference sequence). The CDR3 totals 16 residues. With V trimmed by 5 bases and J by 6 bases, 6 bases remained unmatched.

This clonotype was seen at least ten times. V and J are TRBV20-1 and TRBJ2-7; tentative D call: TRBD1 (6 bases). Per the germline V gene, CDR1 is DFQATT and CDR2 is SNEGSKA (reference sequence). The length of the CDR3 is 14 residues. The V gene lost 0 bases and the J gene lost 3 bases, with 12 bases spanning the gap. The CDR3 spells CSARDQRTVYEQYF. CDR3 DNA sequence: TGCAGTGCTAGAGATCAAAGGACAGTCTACGAGCAGTACTTC.

This sequence joins TRBV5-1 and TRBJ2-7; D gene ambiguous. CDR1 is SGHRS, CDR2 YFSETQ, per germline. Trimming took off 0 bases at V and 3 bases at J, with 10 bases between the two ends. The length of the CDR3 is 14 residues. CDR3 protein: CASSLEVGLYEQYF. The DNA of the CDR3 is TGCGCCAGCAGCTTGGAGGTGGGCCTCTACGAGCAGTACTTC.

This clonotype came up many times. As DNA, the CDR3 is TGCGCCAGCAGCCAGGGTAGGACAGTCTATGGCTACACCTTC. Amino acid sequence: CASSQGRTVYGYTF. The gene calls are TRBV4-3 and TRBJ1-2; tentatively, D is TRBD1 (6 bases). Germline V gene lookup returns CDR1 LGHNA and CDR2 YSLEER. The ends were cut back, 3 bases at V and 4 bases at J, with 12 bases in the middle. The CDR3 is 14 residues long.

The chain employs TRBV7-2 and TRBJ1-2; D gene unclear. Germline-derived CDR1 and CDR2 are SGHTA and FQGNSA. The CDR3 is 13 residues long. Trimming took 5 bases from V and 2 from J, leaving 9 bases between them. For the CDR3, the DNA is TGTGCCAGCAGCAGCAGCGGAAACTATGGCTACACCTTC. It translates to CASSSSGNYGYTF.

Comments on this clonotype: One junction end does not reproduce the germline sequence, and a read error may be involved. The V and J genes are TRBV7-2 and TRBJ2-1, with D maybe TRBD1 (6 bases). The CDR3 runs 11 residues. The germline CDR1 and CDR2 sequences are SGHTA and FQGNSA. The CDR3 DNA sequence: TGTGCCAGCAGCCCAGCCGGGGACACTGTCTTC. Translation gives CASSPAGDTVF.

The chain is built from TRBV5-1 and TRBJ2-3; 12 bases line up with TRBD1. Germline CDR1 reads SGHRS; CDR2 reads YFSETQ. The CDR3 has 16 amino acids. The trim removed 1 base at V and 4 bases at J, leaving 4 bases unmatched. The chain's CDR3 is CASSLMGQGAPDTQYF. The DNA for the CDR3 is TGCGCCAGCAGCTTGATGGGACAGGGGGCCCCAGATACGCAGTATTTT.

The table lists this clonotype with a few counts. The genes are TRBV12-3 or TRBV12-4 and TRBJ2-7, with D hard to call. V was cut by 5 bases and J by 6 bases, with 11 bases left in between. This CDR3 has 12 amino acids. CDR3 sequence: CASSPRTFEQYF. The CDR3 DNA reads as TGTGCCAGCAGTCCCAGAACCTTCGAGCAGTACTTC.